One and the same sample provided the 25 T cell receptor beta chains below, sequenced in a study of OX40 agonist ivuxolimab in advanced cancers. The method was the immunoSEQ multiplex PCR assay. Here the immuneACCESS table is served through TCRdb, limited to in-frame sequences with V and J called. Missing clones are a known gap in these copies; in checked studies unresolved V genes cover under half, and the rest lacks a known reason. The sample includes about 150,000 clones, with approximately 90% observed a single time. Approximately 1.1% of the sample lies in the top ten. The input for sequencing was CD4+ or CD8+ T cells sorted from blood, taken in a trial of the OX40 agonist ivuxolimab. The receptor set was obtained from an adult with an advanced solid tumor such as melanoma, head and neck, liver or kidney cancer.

CDR3 sequence reads: CASSLNEGNTQYF. The CDR3, as DNA: TGTGCCAGCAGCTTAAATGAGGGTAATACGCAGTATTTT. This rearrangement joins TRBV7-2 to TRBJ2-3, with D possibly matching TRBD2 (5 bases). CDR1 and CDR2 (germline): SGHTA, FQGNSA. V was cut by 2 bases and J by 7 bases, with 10 bases left in between. CDR3 length: 13 amino acids.

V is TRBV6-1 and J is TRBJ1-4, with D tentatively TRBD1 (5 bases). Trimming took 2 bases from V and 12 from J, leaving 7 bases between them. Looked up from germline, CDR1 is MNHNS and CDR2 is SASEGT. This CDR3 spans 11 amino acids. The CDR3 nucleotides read TGTGCCAGCAGTGAATGGGGGGAACTGTTTTTT. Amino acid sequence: CASSEWGELFF.

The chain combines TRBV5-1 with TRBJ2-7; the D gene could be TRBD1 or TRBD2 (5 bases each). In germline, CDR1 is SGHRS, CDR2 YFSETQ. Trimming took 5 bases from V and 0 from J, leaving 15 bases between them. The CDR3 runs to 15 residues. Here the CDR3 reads CASSRLGTDSYEQYF. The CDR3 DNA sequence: TGCGCCAGCAGTCGTCTCGGGACGGACTCCTACGAGCAGTACTTC.

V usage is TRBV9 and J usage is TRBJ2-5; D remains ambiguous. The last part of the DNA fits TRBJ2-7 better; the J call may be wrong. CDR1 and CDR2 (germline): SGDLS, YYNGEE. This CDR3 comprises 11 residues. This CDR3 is CASSVGYEQYF. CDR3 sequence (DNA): TGTGCCAGCAGCGTAGGATACGAGCAGTACTTC.

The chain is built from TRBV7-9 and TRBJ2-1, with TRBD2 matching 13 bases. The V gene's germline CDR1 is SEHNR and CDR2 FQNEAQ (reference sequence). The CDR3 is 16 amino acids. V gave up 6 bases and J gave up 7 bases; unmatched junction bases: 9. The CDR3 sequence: CASRQPGLAGPNEQFF. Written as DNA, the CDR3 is TGTGCCAGCAGACAACCGGGACTAGCGGGACCTAATGAGCAGTTCTTC. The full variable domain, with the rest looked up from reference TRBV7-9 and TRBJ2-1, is DTGVSQNPRHKITKRGQNVTFRCDPISEHNRLYWYRQTLGQGPEFLTYFQNEAQLEKSRLLSDRFSAERPKGSFSTLEIQRTEQGDSAMYLCASRQPGLAGPNEQFFGPGTRLTVL.

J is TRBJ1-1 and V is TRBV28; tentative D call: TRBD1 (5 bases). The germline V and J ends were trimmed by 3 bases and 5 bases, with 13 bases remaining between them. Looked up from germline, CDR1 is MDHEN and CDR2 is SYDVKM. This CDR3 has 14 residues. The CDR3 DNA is TGTGCCAGCAGTTTCGGGACCTCTGGAACTGAAGCTTTCTTT. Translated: CASSFGTSGTEAFF. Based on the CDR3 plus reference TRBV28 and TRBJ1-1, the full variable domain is DVKVTQSSRYLVKRTGEKVFLECVQDMDHENMFWYRQDPGLGLRLIYFSYDVKMKEKGDIPEGYSVSREKKERFSLILESASTNQTSMYLCASSFGTSGTEAFFGQGTRLTVV.

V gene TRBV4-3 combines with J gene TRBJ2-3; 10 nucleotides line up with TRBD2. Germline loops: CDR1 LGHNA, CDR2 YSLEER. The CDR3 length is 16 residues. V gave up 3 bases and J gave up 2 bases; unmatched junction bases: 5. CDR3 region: CASSHVTSGDTDTQYF. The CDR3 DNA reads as TGCGCCAGCAGCCACGTCACTAGCGGGGACACAGATACGCAGTATTTT.

In nucleotides, the CDR3 is TGTGCCAGCAGCGTCCCGGGGGGGACTGAAGCTTTCTTT. Amino acids: CASSVPGGTEAFF. The chain joins TRBV9 to TRBJ1-1; D might be TRBD1 (5 bases). The V end lost 2 bases, the J end lost 5 bases, and 10 bases lay between the germline ends. The CDR3 extends over 13 amino acids. CDR1 SGDLS and CDR2 YYNGEE come from the germline V gene.

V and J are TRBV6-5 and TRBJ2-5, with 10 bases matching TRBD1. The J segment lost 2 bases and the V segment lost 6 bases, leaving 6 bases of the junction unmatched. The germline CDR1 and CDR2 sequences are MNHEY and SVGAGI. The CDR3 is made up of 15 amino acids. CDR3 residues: CASRRQGAGQETQYF. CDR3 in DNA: TGTGCCAGCAGACGACAGGGGGCGGGTCAAGAGACCCAGTACTTC.

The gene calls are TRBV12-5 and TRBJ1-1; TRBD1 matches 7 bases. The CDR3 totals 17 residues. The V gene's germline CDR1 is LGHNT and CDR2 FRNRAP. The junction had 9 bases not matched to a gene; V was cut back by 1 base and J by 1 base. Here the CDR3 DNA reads TGTGCTAGTGGTTTGGGAGACGAGGACAGGAGGAACACTGAAGCTTTCTTT. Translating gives CASGLGDEDRRNTEAFF.

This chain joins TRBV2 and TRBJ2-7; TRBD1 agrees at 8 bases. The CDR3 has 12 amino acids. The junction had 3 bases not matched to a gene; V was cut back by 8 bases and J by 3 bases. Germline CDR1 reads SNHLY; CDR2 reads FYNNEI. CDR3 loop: CASGGQGYEQYF. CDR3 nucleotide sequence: TGTGCCAGCGGAGGACAGGGCTACGAGCAGTACTTC.

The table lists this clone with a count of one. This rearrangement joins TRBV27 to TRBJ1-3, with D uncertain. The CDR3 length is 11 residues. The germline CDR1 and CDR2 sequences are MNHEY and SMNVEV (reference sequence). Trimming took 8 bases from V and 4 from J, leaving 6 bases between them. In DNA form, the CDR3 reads TGTGCCAGCCGGCTGGGAAACACCATATATTTT. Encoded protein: CASRLGNTIYF.

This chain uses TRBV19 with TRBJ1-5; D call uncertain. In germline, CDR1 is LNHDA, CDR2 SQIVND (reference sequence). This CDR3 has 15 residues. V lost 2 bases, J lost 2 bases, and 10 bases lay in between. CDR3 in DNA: TGTGCCAGTAGTATATCACTCTTTGGCAATCAGCCCCAGCATTTT. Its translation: CASSISLFGNQPQHF.

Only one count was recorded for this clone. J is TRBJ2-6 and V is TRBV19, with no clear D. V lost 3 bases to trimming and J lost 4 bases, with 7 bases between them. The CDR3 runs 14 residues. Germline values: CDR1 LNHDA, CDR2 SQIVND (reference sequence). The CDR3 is CASSILGGANVLTF. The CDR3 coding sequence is TGTGCCAGTAGTATCTTGGGGGGGGCCAACGTCCTGACTTTC.

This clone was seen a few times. CDR3: CASSLDRTYEQYF. The CDR3 region has the DNA TGTGCCAGCAGCTTAGACAGAACCTACGAGCAGTACTTC. The chain carries TRBV7-6 and TRBJ2-7; D remains unclear. V lost 1 base and J 2 bases, leaving 6 bases between the germline ends. This CDR3 is built from 13 residues. Germline V gene data show CDR1 as SGHVS and CDR2 as FNYEAQ.

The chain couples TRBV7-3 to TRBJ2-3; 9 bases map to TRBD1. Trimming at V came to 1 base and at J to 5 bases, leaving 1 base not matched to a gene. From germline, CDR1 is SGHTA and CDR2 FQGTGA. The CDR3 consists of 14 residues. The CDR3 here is CASSLNRGQDTQYF. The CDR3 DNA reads TGTGCCAGCAGCTTAAACAGGGGGCAAGATACGCAGTATTTT.

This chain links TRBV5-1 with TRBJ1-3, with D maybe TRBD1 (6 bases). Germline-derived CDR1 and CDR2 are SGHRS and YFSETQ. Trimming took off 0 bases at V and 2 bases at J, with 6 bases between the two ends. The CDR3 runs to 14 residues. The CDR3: CASSLGTAGNTIYF. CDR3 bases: TGCGCCAGCAGCTTGGGGACAGCTGGAAACACCATATATTTT.

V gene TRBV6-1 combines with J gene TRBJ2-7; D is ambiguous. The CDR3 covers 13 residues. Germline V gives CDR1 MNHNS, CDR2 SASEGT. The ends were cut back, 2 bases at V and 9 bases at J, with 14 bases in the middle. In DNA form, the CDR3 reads TGTGCCAGCAGTGAATTGGCCTCCTTCGCGCAGTACTTC. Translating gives CASSELASFAQYF.

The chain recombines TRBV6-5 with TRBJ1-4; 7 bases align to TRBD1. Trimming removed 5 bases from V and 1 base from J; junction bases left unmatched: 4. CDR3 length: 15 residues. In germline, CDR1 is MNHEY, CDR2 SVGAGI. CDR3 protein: CASSHTGETNEKLFF. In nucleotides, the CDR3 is TGTGCCAGCAGTCACACAGGGGAAACTAATGAAAAACTGTTTTTT.

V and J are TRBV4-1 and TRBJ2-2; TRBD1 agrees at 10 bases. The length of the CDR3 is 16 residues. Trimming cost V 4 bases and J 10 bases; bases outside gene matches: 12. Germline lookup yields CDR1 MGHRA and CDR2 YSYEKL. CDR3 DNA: TGCGCCAGCAGCCCGGGACAGGGGCCTTCCCACGCGGAGCTGTTTTTT. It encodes CASSPGQGPSHAELFF.

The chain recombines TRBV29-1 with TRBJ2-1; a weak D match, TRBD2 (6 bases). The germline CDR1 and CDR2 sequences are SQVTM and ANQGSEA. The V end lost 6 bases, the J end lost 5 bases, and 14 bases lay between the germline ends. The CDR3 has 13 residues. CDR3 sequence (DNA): TGCAGCGTCCCTTCGCGGGAAGACAATGAGCAGTTCTTC. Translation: CSVPSREDNEQFF.

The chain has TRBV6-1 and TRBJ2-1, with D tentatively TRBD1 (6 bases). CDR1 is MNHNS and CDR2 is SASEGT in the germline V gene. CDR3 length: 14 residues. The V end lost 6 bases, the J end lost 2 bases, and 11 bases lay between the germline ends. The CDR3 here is CASRTGSAYNEQFF. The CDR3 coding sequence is TGTGCCAGCAGAACAGGGAGCGCCTACAATGAGCAGTTCTTC.

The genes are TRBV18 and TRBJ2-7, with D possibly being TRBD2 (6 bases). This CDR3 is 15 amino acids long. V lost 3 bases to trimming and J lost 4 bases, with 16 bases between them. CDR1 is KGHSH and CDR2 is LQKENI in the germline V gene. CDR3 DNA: TGTGCCAGCTCACCGTCCGACAATGGGGGGTACGAGCAGTACTTC. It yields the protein CASSPSDNGGYEQYF.

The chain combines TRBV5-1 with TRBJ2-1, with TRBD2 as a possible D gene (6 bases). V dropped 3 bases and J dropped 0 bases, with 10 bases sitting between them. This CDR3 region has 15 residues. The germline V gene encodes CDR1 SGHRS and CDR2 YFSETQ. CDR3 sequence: CASSWERASYNEQFF. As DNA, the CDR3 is TGCGCCAGCAGCTGGGAGCGGGCCTCCTACAATGAGCAGTTCTTC.

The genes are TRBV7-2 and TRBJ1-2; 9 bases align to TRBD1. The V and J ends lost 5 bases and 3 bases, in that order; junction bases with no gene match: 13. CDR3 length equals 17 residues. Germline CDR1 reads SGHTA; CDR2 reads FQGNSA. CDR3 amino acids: CASSRPKGQGPHYGYTF. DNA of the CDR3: TGTGCCAGCAGCCGACCGAAGGGACAGGGACCCCACTATGGCTACACCTTC.